The 21 T cell receptor beta chains below come from one sample, sequenced in a study of cytomegalovirus exposure and HLA in healthy donors (dated by TCRdb to between 2016 and 2019). Receptors were amplified or captured by the immunoSEQ multiplex PCR assay. For the multiplex PCR, a mixture combining 60 forward primers for TCR Vbeta segments and 13 reverse primers for TCR Jbeta segments was used. TCRdb retrieved this table from immuneACCESS and kept in-frame rearrangements only. Not all clones are present; in checked studies, unresolved V genes account for under half, and no reason is known for the remainder. The record for this sample contains 150,000 to 200,000 clones. Together, the top ten hold approximately 0.8% of the sample. Specimen: PBMCs. These receptors all come from a woman younger than 35 in good health and CMV-seropositive.

The V and J genes are TRBV6-4 and TRBJ1-1; the match to TRBD1 covers 7 bases. CDR1 is MRHNA, CDR2 SNTAGT, per germline. This CDR3 spans 15 amino acids. The junction had 6 bases not matched to a gene; V was cut back by 5 bases and J by 0 bases. In DNA form, the CDR3 reads TGTGCCAGCAGTCCGACGGACAGGATGAACACTGAAGCTTTCTTT. Protein: CASSPTDRMNTEAFF.

The rearrangement links TRBV4-1 to TRBJ1-3; D remains unclear. The CDR3 consists of 15 residues. Looked up from germline, CDR1 is MGHRA and CDR2 is YSYEKL. The V end lost 3 bases, the J end lost 0 bases, and 9 bases lay between the germline ends. As DNA, the CDR3 is TGCGCCAGCAGCCACGAGGGTAACTCTGGAAACACCATATATTTT. It translates to CASSHEGNSGNTIYF.

The rearrangement joins TRBV4-2 to TRBJ1-2, with D uncertain. This CDR3 comprises 12 residues. V lost 1 base to trimming and J lost 5 bases, with 5 bases between them. Germline CDR1 LGHNA, CDR2 YNFKEQ. The CDR3, as DNA: TGTGCCAGCAGCCAAGCGTCGTATGGCTACACCTTC. Translated, it gives CASSQASYGYTF.

The V and J genes are TRBV11-2 and TRBJ1-3; unclear D gene. This CDR3 has 15 residues. The V end lost 0 bases, the J end lost 2 bases, and 8 bases lay between the germline ends. Germline V CDR1 and CDR2: SGHAT, FQNNGV. The CDR3: CASSLDLSAGNTIYF. CDR3 DNA: TGTGCCAGCAGCTTAGATCTGTCAGCTGGAAACACCATATATTTT.

V gene TRBV9 combines with J gene TRBJ2-7; 7 bases fit TRBD1. J lost 5 bases, V lost 4 bases, and 9 bases had no gene match. This CDR3 contains 14 residues. CDR1 and CDR2 from the germline V gene are SGDLS and YYNGEE. The CDR3 coding sequence is TGTGCCAGCAGCACCCATGGACAGGCTGACGAGCAGTACTTC. The encoded protein is CASSTHGQADEQYF.

Details on this clone: A read error may account for a junction end that differs from germline. This chain uses TRBV4-1 with TRBJ1-1; no firm D call. Germline CDR1 is MGHRA and CDR2 is YSYEKL. This CDR3 comprises 14 residues. CDR3 in amino acids: CASSQNQANTEAFF. CDR3 nucleotide sequence: TGCGCCAGCAGCCAAAATCAAGCGAACACCGAAGCTTTCTTT.

This rearrangement joins TRBV15 to TRBJ2-5; D is possibly TRBD2 (5 bases). This CDR3 is 15 amino acids long. Trimming cost V 0 bases and J 5 bases, with 13 bases left between them. CDR1 is LNHNV and CDR2 is YYDKDF in the germline V gene (reference sequence). CDR3 DNA: TGTGCCACCAGCAGAGACCGGGTAGCGAGGGAGACCCAGTACTTC. It translates to CATSRDRVARETQYF.

The J gene is TRBJ2-7, the V gene TRBV5-6; possible D gene TRBD2, 7 bases. Per the germline V gene, CDR1 is SGHDT and CDR2 is YYEEEE. The CDR3 contains 13 residues. With 6 bases removed from V and 2 bases from J, the gap between germline ends came to 12 bases. CDR3 loop: CASTLGGAYEQYF. DNA for the CDR3: TGTGCCAGCACTCTAGGGGGGGCCTACGAGCAGTACTTC.

The chain uses TRBV28 and TRBJ1-4, with no clear D. The CDR3 is made up of 13 amino acids. Trimming shortened V by 3 bases and J by 8 bases, and 10 bases separated the two germline ends. Looked up from germline, CDR1 is MDHEN and CDR2 is SYDVKM. The CDR3 protein is CASSLLGREKLFF. The CDR3 DNA follows: TGTGCCAGCAGTTTGCTAGGGAGGGAAAAACTGTTTTTT.

The CDR3 coding sequence is TGTGCTAGTGGTTTTTCCCCGACCACAGGGTTTTCCACCGGGGAGCTGTTTTTT. This translates into CASGFSPTTGFSTGELFF. This chain joins TRBV12-5 and TRBJ2-2; TRBD1 is a possible D gene (6 bases). Trimming stripped 3 bases from V and 4 bases from J, with 21 bases between. The V gene's germline CDR1 is LGHNT and CDR2 FRNRAP. The CDR3 length is 18 residues. The full variable domain, completed using reference TRBV12-5 and TRBJ2-2, is DARVTQTPRHKVTEMGQEVTMRCQPILGHNTVFWYRQTMMQGLELLAYFRNRAPLDDSGMPKDRFSAEMPDATLATLKIQPSEPRDSAVYFCASGFSPTTGFSTGELFFGEGSRLTVL.

The chain links TRBV5-8 to TRBJ1-1, with D possibly being TRBD1 (5 bases). The CDR3 is 16 amino acids. V dropped 0 bases and J dropped 5 bases, with 17 bases sitting between them. The V gene's germline CDR1 is SGHTS and CDR2 YDEGEE. The CDR3 DNA follows: TGTGCCAGCAGCTTGGGTTTCTGGCGGGGGGGGACTGAAGCTTTCTTT. It translates to CASSLGFWRGGTEAFF. The entire variable domain, with the rest obtained from reference TRBV5-8 and TRBJ1-1, is as follows: EAGVTQSPTHLIKTRGQQATLRCSPISGHTSVYWYQQALGLGLQFLLWYDEGEERNRGNFPPRFSGRQFPNYSSELNVNALELEDSALYLCASSLGFWRGGTEAFFGQGTRLTVV.

The rearrangement links TRBV2 to TRBJ2-1; 13 nucleotides line up with TRBD2. This CDR3 spans 15 amino acids. V lost 8 bases and J lost 8; bases outside the gene matches: 9. The germline CDR1 and CDR2 sequences are SNHLY and FYNNEI. DNA for the CDR3: TGTGCCAGCTCCCGGACTAGCGGGAGTGTGGATGAGCAGTTCTTC. Amino acids: CASSRTSGSVDEQFF.

The CDR3 bases are TGTGCCAGCAGTTACCTGGACAGGGGAGGCACTGAAGCTTTCTTT. Encoded protein: CASSYLDRGGTEAFF. The chain couples TRBV6-5 to TRBJ1-1, with 9 positions matching TRBD1. The germline gives CDR1 MNHEY, CDR2 SVGAGI. The J segment lost 4 bases and the V segment lost 2 bases, leaving 5 bases of the junction unmatched. The CDR3 is 15 residues long.

The chain has TRBV6-4 and TRBJ2-1; 12 bases agree with TRBD1. From germline, CDR1 is MRHNA and CDR2 SNTAGT. Trimming took 2 bases from V and 7 from J; bases not matched to a gene: 3. This CDR3 is 15 amino acids long. The CDR3 sequence: CASSDGTGGGNEQFF. The CDR3 nucleotides read TGTGCCAGCAGTGACGGGACAGGGGGCGGAAATGAGCAGTTCTTC.

V and J are TRBV10-3 and TRBJ2-7; TRBD2 aligns across 8 bases. Trimming took 9 bases from V and 6 from J; bases not matched to a gene: 7. The CDR3 runs to 12 residues. Germline lookup yields CDR1 ENHRY and CDR2 SYGVKD. In nucleotides, the CDR3 is TGTGCCATGGGGACTAGTGTAGGCGAGCAGTACTTC. Amino acids: CAMGTSVGEQYF.

The V and J genes are TRBV19 and TRBJ2-1; 10 bases are shared with TRBD2. V dropped 8 bases and J dropped 8; count of bases not matched to a gene: 9. CDR1 and CDR2 (germline): LNHDA, SQIVND (reference sequence). This CDR3 is built from 14 residues. The CDR3 sequence: CASSQREGLDEQFF. CDR3 DNA sequence: TGTGCCAGTTCCCAGCGGGAGGGCTTGGATGAGCAGTTCTTC.

The V call is TRBV12-5, the J call TRBJ2-3; a possible D gene is TRBD2 (5 bases). V was cut by 6 bases and J by 0 bases, with 10 bases left in between. The CDR3 totals 14 residues. The V gene's germline CDR1 is LGHNT and CDR2 FRNRAP. The CDR3 is CASGERLSTDTQYF. The DNA for the CDR3 is TGTGCTAGTGGGGAGCGGCTAAGCACAGATACGCAGTATTTT.

The chain couples TRBV7-9 to TRBJ2-5; TRBD2 agrees at 10 bases. CDR1 and CDR2 from the germline V gene are SEHNR and FQNEAQ (reference sequence). This CDR3 comprises 14 residues. Trimming removed 4 bases from V and 4 bases from J; junction bases left unmatched: 3. CDR3: CASSSSGSGETQYF. In nucleotides, the CDR3 is TGTGCCAGCAGCTCTAGCGGGAGCGGAGAGACCCAGTACTTC.

CDR3 sequence: CASSQRREATEAFF. Written as DNA, the CDR3 is TGTGCCAGCAGCCAACGCAGGGAGGCCACTGAAGCTTTCTTT. This chain joins TRBV14 and TRBJ1-1, with D possibly matching TRBD1 (5 bases). V lost 2 bases to trimming and J lost 4 bases, with 11 bases between them. CDR1 SGHDN and CDR2 FVKESK come from the germline V gene. The CDR3 covers 14 residues.

The V call is TRBV6-1, the J call TRBJ2-3; 10 bases match TRBD1. The CDR3 has 15 amino acids. The ends lost 6 bases at V and 3 bases at J; junction bases unmatched: 6. Germline CDR1 reads MNHNS; CDR2 reads SASEGT. DNA for the CDR3: TGTGCCAGCAGCCCGGGACAGGGGCCGACAGATACGCAGTATTTT. Protein sequence: CASSPGQGPTDTQYF.

The J gene is TRBJ2-1, the V gene TRBV5-1; 7 bases match TRBD2. Germline trimming cut 7 bases from V and 9 bases from J; bases unmatched to any gene: 19. This CDR3 has 16 amino acids. Looked up from germline, CDR1 is SGHRS and CDR2 is YFSETQ. CDR3 DNA sequence: TGCGCCAGCGGGACTGATAGCGGGCAGCTTGCCAGTGAGCAGTTCTTC. This translates into CASGTDSGQLASEQFF.